The T cell receptor (beta chain) under discussion was sequenced for a study of blood T cell repertoires in COVID-19. Sequencing was performed with immunoSEQ multiplex PCR; in TCRdb, only in-frame clones are kept and a portion is missing. The profile covers fewer than 300,000 clones, with about 85% appearing a single time and 0.75% to 0.95% taken by the ten largest. J lost 6 bases, V lost 3 bases, and 14 bases had no gene match. There are 19 residues in the CDR3. Germline values: CDR1 KGHSH, CDR2 LQKENI. Sequences were obtained from peripheral blood. The V and J genes are TRBV18 and TRBJ2-1; 13 nucleotides align to TRBD2. The sequence came from a human donor with COVID-19, enrolled during active disease. The donor label of this sample is uncertain. The CDR3 DNA reads TGTGCCAGCTCACCGACGACCAGAGCCGGGACTAGCGGGACCAATGAGCAGTTCTTC. The encoded protein is CASSPTTRAGTSGTNEQFF.